This T cell receptor (beta chain) was identified in a study of blood T cell repertoires in COVID-19. Whole-study context: PBMCs, B-cell-depleted T cells, or T cells provided the cDNA or gDNA that made up the material.

Clones were read by immunoSEQ multiplex PCR, and TCRdb kept only the in-frame ones, dropping some. The sample has approximately 300,000 clones, roughly nine tenths seen once. This clonotype was sampled from a man aged 18 to 30 with active or convalescent COVID-19. The sample comprised peripheral blood.

Written as DNA, the CDR3 is TGTGCCAGCAGTTTCCTCCATTCACCCCTCCACTTT. It yields the protein CASSFLHSPLHF. The rearrangement uses TRBV28 and TRBJ1-6; D remains unclear. This CDR3 region has 12 residues. Looked up from germline, CDR1 is MDHEN and CDR2 is SYDVKM. Between the trimmed V and J ends, which lost 3 bases and 8 bases, there was a span of 5 bases. The full variable domain, completed using reference TRBV28 and TRBJ1-6, is DVKVTQSSRYLVKRTGEKVFLECVQDMDHENMFWYRQDPGLGLRLIYFSYDVKMKEKGDIPEGYSVSREKKERFSLILESASTNQTSMYLCASSFLHSPLHFGNGTRLTVT.